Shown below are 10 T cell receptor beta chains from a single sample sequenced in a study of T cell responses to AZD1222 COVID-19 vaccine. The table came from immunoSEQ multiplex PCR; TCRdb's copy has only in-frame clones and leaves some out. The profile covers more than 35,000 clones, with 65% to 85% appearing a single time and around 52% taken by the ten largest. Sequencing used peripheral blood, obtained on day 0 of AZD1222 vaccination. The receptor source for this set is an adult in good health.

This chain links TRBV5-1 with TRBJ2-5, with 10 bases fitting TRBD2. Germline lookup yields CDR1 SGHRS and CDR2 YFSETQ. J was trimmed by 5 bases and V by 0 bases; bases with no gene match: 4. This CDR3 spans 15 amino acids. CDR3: CASSLAAGGPETQYF. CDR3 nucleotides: TGCGCCAGCAGCTTGGCAGCGGGAGGGCCTGAGACCCAGTACTTC.

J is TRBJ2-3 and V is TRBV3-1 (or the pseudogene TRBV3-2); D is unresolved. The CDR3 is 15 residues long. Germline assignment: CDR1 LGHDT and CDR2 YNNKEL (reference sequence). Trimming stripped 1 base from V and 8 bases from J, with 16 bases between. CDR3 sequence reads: CASSQGGGNTGTQYF. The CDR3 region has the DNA TGTGCCAGCAGCCAAGGGGGTGGGAACACGGGTACGCAGTATTTT.

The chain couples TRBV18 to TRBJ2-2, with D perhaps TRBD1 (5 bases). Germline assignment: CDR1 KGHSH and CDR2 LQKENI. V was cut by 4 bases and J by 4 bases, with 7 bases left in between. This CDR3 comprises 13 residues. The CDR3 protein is CASSRGPTGELFF. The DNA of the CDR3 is TGTGCCAGCTCACGGGGCCCCACCGGGGAGCTGTTTTTT.

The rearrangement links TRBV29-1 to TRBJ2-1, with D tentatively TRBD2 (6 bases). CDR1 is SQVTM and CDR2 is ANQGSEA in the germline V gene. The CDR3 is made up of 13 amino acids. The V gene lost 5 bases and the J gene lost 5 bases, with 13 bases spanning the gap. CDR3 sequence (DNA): TGCAGCGTTCGGTCGGGGGAGGACAATGAGCAGTTCTTC. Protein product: CSVRSGEDNEQFF.

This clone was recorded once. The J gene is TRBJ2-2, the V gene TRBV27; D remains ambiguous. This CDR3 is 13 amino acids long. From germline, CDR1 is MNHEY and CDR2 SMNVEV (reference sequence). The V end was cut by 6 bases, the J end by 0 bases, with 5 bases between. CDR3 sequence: CASSDTNTGELFF. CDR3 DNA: TGTGCCAGCAGCGATACGAACACCGGGGAGCTGTTTTTT.

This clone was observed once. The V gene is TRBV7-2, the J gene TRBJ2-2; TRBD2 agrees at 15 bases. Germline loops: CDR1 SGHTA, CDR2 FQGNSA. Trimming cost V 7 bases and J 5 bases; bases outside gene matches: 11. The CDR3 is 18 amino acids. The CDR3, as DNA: TGTGCCAGCACCCTAGGACTAGCGGGGGGGCCGAGAACCGGGGAGCTGTTTTTT. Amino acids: CASTLGLAGGPRTGELFF. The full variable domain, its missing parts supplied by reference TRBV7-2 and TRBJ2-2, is GAGVSQSPSNKVTEKGKDVELRCDPISGHTALYWYRQSLGQGLEFLIYFQGNSAPDKSGLPSDRFSAERTGGSVSTLTIQRTQQEDSAVYLCASTLGLAGGPRTGELFFGEGSRLTVL.

The CDR3 sequence is CASSLLRREAQYF. The CDR3 DNA sequence: TGTGCCAGCAGTTTACTTCGCCGGGAGGCGCAGTATTTT. The chain is built from TRBV12-3 or TRBV12-4 and TRBJ2-3; 7 nucleotides line up with TRBD2. V lost 2 bases, J lost 10 bases, and 6 bases stayed unmatched. This CDR3 spans 13 amino acids.

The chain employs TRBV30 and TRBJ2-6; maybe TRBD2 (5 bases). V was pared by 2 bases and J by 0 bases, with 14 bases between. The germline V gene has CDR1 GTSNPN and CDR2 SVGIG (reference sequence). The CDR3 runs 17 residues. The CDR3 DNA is TGTGCCTGGAGTCCTGGACTCCTTCGCTCTGGGGCCAACGTCCTGACTTTC. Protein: CAWSPGLLRSGANVLTF.

The CDR3 coding sequence is TGCGCCAGCAGCGTCGGGCAGGGGTCAACCTACGAGCAGTACTTC. Its translation is CASSVGQGSTYEQYF. The chain joins TRBV5-1 to TRBJ2-7, with D maybe TRBD1 (6 bases). CDR1 and CDR2 from the germline V gene are SGHRS and YFSETQ. The CDR3 is made up of 15 amino acids. Trimming pared 4 bases from V and 2 bases from J, leaving 16 bases between.

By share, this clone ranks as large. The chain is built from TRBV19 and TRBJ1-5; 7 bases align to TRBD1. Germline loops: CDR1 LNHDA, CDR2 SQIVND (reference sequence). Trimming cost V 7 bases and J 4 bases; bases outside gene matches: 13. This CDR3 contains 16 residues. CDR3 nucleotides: TGTGCCAGTACTCTTGGAAGGACAGGCGTAAATCAGCCCCAGCATTTT. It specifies CASTLGRTGVNQPQHF.